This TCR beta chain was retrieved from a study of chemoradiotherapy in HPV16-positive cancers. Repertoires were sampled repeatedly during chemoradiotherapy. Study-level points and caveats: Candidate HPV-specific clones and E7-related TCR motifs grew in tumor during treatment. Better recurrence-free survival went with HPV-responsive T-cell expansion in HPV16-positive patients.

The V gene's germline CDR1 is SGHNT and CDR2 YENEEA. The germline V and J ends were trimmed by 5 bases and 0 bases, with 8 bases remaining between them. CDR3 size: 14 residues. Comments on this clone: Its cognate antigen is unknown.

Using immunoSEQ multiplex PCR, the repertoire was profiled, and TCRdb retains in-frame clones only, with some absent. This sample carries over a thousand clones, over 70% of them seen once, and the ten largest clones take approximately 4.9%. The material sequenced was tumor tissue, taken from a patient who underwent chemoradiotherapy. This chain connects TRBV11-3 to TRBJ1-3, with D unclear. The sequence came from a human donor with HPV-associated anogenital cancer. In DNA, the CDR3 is TGTGCCAGCAGCGCTCGGAGCTCTGGAAACACCATATATTTT. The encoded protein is CASSARSSGNTIYF.